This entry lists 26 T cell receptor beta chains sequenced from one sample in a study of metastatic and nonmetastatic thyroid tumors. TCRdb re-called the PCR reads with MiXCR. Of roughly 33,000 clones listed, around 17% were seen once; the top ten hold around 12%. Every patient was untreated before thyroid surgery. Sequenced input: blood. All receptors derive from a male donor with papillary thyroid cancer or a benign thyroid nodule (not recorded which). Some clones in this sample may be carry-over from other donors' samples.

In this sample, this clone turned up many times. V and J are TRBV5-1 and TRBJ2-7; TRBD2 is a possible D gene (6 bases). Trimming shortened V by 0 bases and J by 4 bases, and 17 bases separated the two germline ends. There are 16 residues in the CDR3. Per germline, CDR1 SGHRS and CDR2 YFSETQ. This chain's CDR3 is CASSLALSSGPYEQYF. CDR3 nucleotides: TGCGCCAGCAGCTTGGCCCTATCGAGCGGGCCTTACGAGCAGTACTTC.

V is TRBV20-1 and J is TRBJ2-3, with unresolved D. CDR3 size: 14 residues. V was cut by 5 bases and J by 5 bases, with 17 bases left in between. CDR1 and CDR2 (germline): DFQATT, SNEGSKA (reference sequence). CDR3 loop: CSAGFGWQLDTQYF. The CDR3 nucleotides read TGCAGTGCTGGTTTTGGGTGGCAATTAGATACGCAGTATTTT.

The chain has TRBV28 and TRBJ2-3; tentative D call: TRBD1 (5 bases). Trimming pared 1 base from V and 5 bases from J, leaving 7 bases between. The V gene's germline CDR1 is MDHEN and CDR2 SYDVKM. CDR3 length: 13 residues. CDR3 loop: CASSLYRRDTQYF. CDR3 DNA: TGTGCCAGCAGTTTATACAGGAGAGATACGCAGTATTTT.

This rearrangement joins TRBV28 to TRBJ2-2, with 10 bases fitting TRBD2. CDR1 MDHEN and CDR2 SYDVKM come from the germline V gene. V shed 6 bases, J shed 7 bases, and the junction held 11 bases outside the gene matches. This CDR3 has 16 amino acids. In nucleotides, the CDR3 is TGTGCCAGCAGAGCCGCTAGCGGGAGCCGAGGCGGGGAGCTGTTTTTT. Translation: CASRAASGSRGGELFF.

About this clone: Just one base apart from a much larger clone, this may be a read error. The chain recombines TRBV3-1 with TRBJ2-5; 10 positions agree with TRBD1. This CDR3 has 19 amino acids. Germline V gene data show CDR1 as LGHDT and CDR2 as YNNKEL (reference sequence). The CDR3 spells CASSQEPQRRDRGKDTQYF. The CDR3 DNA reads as TGTGCCAGCAGCCAAGAGCCCCAAAGACGGGACAGGGGTAAAGATACCCAGTACTTC.

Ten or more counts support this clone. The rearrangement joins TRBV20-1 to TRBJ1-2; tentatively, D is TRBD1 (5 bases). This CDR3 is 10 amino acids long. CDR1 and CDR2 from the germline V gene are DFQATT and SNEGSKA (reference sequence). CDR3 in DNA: TGCACCCAGGGTCTAGAGAGTTACACCTTC. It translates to CTQGLESYTF.

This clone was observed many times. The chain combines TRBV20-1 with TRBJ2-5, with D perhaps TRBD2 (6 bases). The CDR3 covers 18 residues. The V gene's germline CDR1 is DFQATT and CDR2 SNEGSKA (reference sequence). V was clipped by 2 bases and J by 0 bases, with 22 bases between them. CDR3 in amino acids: CSARRGSPYRRYQETQYF. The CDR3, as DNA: TGCAGTGCTAGACGGGGGAGCCCCTACCGCAGGTACCAAGAGACCCAGTACTTC.

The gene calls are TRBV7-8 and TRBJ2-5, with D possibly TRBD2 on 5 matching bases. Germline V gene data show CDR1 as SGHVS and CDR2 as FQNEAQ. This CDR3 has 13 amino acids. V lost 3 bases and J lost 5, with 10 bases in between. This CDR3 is CASSFIRGETQYF. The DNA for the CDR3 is TGTGCCAGCAGCTTCATTAGAGGGGAGACCCAGTACTTC.

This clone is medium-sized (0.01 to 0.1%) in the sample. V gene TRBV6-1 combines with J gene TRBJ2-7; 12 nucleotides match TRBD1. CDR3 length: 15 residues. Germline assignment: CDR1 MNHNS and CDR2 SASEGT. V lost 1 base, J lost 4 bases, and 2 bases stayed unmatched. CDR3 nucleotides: TGTGCCAGCAGTGAAGGGGACAGGGGGCCTTACGAGCAGTACTTC. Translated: CASSEGDRGPYEQYF.

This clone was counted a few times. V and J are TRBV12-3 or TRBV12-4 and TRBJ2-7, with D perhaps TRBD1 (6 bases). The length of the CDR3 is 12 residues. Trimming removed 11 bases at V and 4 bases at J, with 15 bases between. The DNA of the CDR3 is TGTGCCCGCTGGTCGGACAGTTACGAGCAGTACTTC. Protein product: CARWSDSYEQYF.

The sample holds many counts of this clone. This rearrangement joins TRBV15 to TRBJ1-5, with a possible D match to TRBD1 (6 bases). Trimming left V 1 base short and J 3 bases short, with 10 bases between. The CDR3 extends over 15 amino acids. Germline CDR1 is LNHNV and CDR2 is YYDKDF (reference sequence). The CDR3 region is CATSRGQGYNQPQHF. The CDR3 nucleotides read TGTGCCACCAGCAGAGGTCAGGGGTACAATCAGCCCCAGCATTTT.

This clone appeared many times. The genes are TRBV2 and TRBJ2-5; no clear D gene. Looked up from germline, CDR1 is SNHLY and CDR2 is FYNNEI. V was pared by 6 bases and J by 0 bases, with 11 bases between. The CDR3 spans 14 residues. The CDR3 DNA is TGTGCCAGCAGGGGCCAAACCTACCAAGAGACCCAGTACTTC. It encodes CASRGQTYQETQYF.

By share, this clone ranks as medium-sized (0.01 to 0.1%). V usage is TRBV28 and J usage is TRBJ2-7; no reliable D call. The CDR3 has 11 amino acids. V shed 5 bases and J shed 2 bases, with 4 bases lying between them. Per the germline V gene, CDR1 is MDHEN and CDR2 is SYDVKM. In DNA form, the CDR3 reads TGTGCCAGCAGTCACCCCTACGAGCAGTACTTC. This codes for CASSHPYEQYF.

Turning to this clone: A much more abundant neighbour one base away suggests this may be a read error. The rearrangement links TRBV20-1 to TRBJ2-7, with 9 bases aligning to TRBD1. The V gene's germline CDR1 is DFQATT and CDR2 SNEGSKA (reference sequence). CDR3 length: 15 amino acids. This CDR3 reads CSAGDQDRGSYEQYF. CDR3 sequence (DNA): TGCAGTGCTGGAGATCAGGACAGGGGCTCCTACGAGCAGTACTTC.

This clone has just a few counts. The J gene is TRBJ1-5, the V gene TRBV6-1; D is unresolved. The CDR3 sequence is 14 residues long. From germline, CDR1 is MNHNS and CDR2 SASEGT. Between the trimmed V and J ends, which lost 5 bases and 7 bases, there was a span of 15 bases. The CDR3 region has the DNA TGTGCCAGCAGTCCGACACCACGGAGGCAGCCCCAGCATTTT. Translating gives CASSPTPRRQPQHF.

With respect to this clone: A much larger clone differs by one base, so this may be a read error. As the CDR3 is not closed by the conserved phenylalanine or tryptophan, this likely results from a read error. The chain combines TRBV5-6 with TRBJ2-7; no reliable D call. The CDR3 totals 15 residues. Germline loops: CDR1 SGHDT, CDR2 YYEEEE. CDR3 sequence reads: CAISPTVAGAYEQYL. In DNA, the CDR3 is TGTGCCATCAGCCCTACGGTGGCAGGAGCCTACGAGCAGTACCTC.

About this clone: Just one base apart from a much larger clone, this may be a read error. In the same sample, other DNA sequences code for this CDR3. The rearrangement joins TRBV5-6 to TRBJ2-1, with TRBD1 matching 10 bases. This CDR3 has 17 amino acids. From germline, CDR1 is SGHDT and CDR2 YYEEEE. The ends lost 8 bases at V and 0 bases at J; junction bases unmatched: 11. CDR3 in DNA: TGTGCCAGTAGATCCGACAGGGGGCGTAGCTCCTACAATGAGCAGTTCTTC. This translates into CASRSDRGRSSYNEQFF.

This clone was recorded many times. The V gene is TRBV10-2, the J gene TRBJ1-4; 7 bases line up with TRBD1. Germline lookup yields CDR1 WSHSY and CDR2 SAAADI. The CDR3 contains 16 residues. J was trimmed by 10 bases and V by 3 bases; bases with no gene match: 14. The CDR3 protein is CASSDLDRVPEGKLFF. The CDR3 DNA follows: TGCGCCAGCAGTGACCTCGACAGGGTACCGGAGGGAAAACTGTTTTTT.

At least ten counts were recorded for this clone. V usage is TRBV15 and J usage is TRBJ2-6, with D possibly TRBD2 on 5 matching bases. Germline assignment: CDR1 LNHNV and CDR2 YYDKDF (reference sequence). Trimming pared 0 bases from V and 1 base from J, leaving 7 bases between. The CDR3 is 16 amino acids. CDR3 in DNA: TGTGCCACCAGCAGAGAACCGGGGTCTGGGGCCAACGTCCTGACTTTC. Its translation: CATSREPGSGANVLTF.

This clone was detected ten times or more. The CDR3 bases are TGTGCCAGCAGCCTAGGCGCCACAAACACTGAAGCTTTCTTT. It codes for CASSLGATNTEAFF. This chain links TRBV2 with TRBJ1-1; no definite D call. The germline V gene encodes CDR1 SNHLY and CDR2 FYNNEI. This CDR3 comprises 14 residues. The V and J ends lost 6 bases and 2 bases respectively, with 13 bases between them.

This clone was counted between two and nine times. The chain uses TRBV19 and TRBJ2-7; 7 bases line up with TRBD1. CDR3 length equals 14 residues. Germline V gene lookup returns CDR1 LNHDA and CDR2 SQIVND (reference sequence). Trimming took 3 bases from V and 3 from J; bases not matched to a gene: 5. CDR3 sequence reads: CASSIFRDSYEQYF. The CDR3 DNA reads TGTGCCAGTAGTATCTTCCGGGACAGCTACGAGCAGTACTTC.

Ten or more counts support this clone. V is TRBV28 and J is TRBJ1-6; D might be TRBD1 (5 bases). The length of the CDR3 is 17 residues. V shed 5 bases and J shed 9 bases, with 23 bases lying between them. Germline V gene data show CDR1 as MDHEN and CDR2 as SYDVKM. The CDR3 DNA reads TGTGCCAGCAGTCCTAATCCAAGGGGCGGTGGTTCTTCACCCCTCCACTTT. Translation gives CASSPNPRGGGSSPLHF.

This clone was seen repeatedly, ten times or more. DNA for the CDR3: TGTGCCAGTAGACCGGGGCATGGGAGCTCCTACGAGCAGTACTTC. Its translation is CASRPGHGSSYEQYF. This chain uses TRBV19 with TRBJ2-7; D possibly matches TRBD1 or TRBD2 (5 bases each). V lost 6 bases, J lost 0 bases, and 15 bases lay in between. This CDR3 has 15 amino acids. From germline, CDR1 is LNHDA and CDR2 SQIVND (reference sequence).

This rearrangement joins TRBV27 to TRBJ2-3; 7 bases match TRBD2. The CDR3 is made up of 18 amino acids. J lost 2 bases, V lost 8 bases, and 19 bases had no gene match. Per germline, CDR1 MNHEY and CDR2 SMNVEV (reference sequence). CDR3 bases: TGTGCCAGCCGAACCGTGACTAGTGGGAGGGCCGTCACAGATACGCAGTATTTT. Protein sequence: CASRTVTSGRAVTDTQYF.

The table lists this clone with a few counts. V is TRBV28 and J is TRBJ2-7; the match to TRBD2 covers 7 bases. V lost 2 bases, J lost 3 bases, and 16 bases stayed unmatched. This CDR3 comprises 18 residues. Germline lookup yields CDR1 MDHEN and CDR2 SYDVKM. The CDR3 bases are TGTGCCAGCAGTTTAGCGGGAGTTTCTTGGCACCCCCTCTACGAGCAGTACTTC. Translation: CASSLAGVSWHPLYEQYF.

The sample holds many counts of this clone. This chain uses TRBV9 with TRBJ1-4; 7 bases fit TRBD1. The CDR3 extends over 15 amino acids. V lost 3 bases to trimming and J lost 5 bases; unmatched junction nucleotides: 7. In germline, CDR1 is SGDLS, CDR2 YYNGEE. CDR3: CASSAPGTANEKLFF. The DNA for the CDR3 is TGTGCCAGCAGCGCACCCGGGACAGCGAATGAAAAACTGTTTTTT. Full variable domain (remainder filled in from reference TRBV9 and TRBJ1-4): DSGVTQTPKHLITATGQRVTLRCSPRSGDLSVYWYQQSLDQGLQFLIQYYNGEERAKGNILERFSAQQFPDLHSELNLSSLELGDSALYFCASSAPGTANEKLFFGSGTQLSVL.